A selection of T cell receptor beta chains follows, all from one sample in a study of blood T cell repertoires in COVID-19. This table comes from immunoSEQ multiplex PCR, and its TCRdb copy is limited to in-frame clones, with some not included. There are fewer than 350,000 clones in the sample; roughly 88% occur only once, and about 8.6% lies in the top ten. Input material: peripheral blood. All receptors derive from a man between 18 and 35 years old with active or convalescent COVID-19. Each CDR3 is given with its conserved first and last residue. Each record gives: clone size, V gene, J gene, D gene, CDR3 DNA, CDR3 protein. A D gene is named only where the DNA matches it firmly. Rows may omit the clone size; those that give it use once, few, many or a size class.

>.|TRBV10-2|TRBJ1-2|.
TGCGCCAGCGGCCAGGAGGGCGATGGCTACACCTTC
CASGQEGDGYTF
>.|TRBV18|TRBJ1-6|.
TGTGCCAGCTCACCGATTCATGGGGACAAACCCCTCCACTTT
CASSPIHGDKPLHF
>once|TRBV5-1|TRBJ1-4|.
TGCGCCAGCAGCTTAGGGGGTGAAAAACTGTTTTTT
CASSLGGEKLFF
>.|TRBV2|TRBJ2-7|TRBD2
TGTGCCAGCAGTGTCTACGGGGGGAGCTACGAGCAGTACTTC
CASSVYGGSYEQYF
>few|TRBV11-3|TRBJ2-6|.
TGTGCCAGCAACATATTGAGGAATCCCCTCTCTGGGGCCAACGTCCTGACTTTC
CASNILRNPLSGANVLTF
>.|TRBV7-3|TRBJ1-3|TRBD1
TGTGCCAGCAGCTTAAACGCCCCGGGACAGGGAGGTGGAAACACCATATATTTT
CASSLNAPGQGGGNTIYF
>.|TRBV4-1|TRBJ2-2|.
TGCGCCAGCAGCCAAGAAATGGCTGCGGGCACCGGGGAGCTGTTTTTT
CASSQEMAAGTGELFF
>.|TRBV12-3/TRBV12-4|TRBJ2-7|.
TGTGCCAGCAGTTTGAGTAGGAGTCACGAGCAGTACTTC
CASSLSRSHEQYF
>.|TRBV13|TRBJ2-7|.
TGTGCCAGCAGTCTCGTGACAGCAGAGCAGTACTTC
CASSLVTAEQYF
>.|TRBV9|TRBJ2-7|.
TGTGCCAGCAGCGCCCAAGGGGGAGTAGCCTACGAGCAGTACTTC
CASSAQGGVAYEQYF
>.|TRBV13|TRBJ2-5|TRBD2
TGTGCCAGCAGCATGGGACTACACCAAGAGACCCAGTACTTC
CASSMGLHQETQYF
>.|TRBV4-1|TRBJ2-5|.
TGCGCCAGCAGCCTGGGGGGGGGCTTGGAGACCCAGTACTTC
CASSLGGGLETQYF
>.|TRBV11-3|TRBJ1-3|TRBD1
TGTGCCAGCAGTTCCGGACAGGGAGGAGACACCATATATTTT
CASSSGQGGDTIYF
>few|TRBV9|TRBJ1-3|.
TGTGCCAGCAGCGTAGGAGACACTGGAAACACCATATATTTT
CASSVGDTGNTIYF
>.|TRBV13|TRBJ1-6|TRBD1
TGTGCCAGCAGCTTAAGGCGGGACAGGGGACCACCCCTCCACTTT
CASSLRRDRGPPLHF
>.|TRBV15|TRBJ2-7|.
TGTGCCACCAGCAGAGCCGGTGAACCGGGTGAGCAGTACTTC
CATSRAGEPGEQYF
>.|TRBV2|TRBJ1-4|TRBD1
TGTGCCAGCAGTCCTGACGGAACAGGGGCTGGGGAAAAACTGTTTTTT
CASSPDGTGAGEKLFF
>.|TRBV13|TRBJ1-5|.
TGTGCCAGCAGCTTAGGGCGCAGGACTAATCAGCCCCAGCATTTT
CASSLGRRTNQPQHF
>.|TRBV9|TRBJ1-4|TRBD1
TGTGCCAGCAGCGTAGAAGGGGGCTCGAATGAAAAACTGTTTTTT
CASSVEGGSNEKLFF
>.|TRBV19|TRBJ1-5|.
TGTGCCAGTAGCCCCGAACCCCCGGGGATTGGCAATCAGCCCCAGCATTTT
CASSPEPPGIGNQPQHF
>.|TRBV29-1|TRBJ2-3|.
TGCAGCGTTGTGTTAGGGGTCGGCCCAGATACGCAGTATTTT
CSVVLGVGPDTQYF
>.|TRBV7-9|TRBJ2-7|.
TGTGCCAGCAGCTTAGCGGGGGCGCCGGGCGAGCAGTACTTC
CASSLAGAPGEQYF
>.|TRBV5-5|TRBJ2-7|.
TGTGCCAGCAGCTCCCTCAGGGGTCCCTACGAGCAGTACTTC
CASSSLRGPYEQYF
>.|TRBV3-1/TRBV3-2|TRBJ2-2|.
TGTGCCAGCAGCCAACGGGACTTCCCGGGCACCGGGGAGCTGTTTTTT
CASSQRDFPGTGELFF
>once|TRBV6-1|TRBJ2-7|.
TGTGCCAGCAGTGAAGTGTTGGCAGGGACCTACGAGCAGTACTTC
CASSEVLAGTYEQYF